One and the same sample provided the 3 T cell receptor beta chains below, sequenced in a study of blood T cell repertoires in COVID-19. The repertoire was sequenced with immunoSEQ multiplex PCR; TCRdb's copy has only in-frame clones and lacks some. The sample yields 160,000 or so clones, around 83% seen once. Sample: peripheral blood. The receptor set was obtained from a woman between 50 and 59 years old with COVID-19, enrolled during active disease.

The CDR3 loop reads CASSHEQGRNEKLFF. CDR3 nucleotides: TGTGCCAGCAGCCATGAACAGGGGCGTAATGAAAAACTGTTTTTT. V is TRBV2 and J is TRBJ1-4; 7 bases match TRBD1. V shed 6 bases and J 4 bases; nucleotides not matched to a gene: 8. The germline gives CDR1 SNHLY, CDR2 FYNNEI. This CDR3 has 15 amino acids.

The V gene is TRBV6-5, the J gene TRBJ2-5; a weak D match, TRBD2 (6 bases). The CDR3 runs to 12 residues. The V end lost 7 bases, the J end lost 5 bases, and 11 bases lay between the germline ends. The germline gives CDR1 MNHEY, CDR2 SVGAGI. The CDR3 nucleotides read TGTGCCAGCAACGCAGGGAGGGAGACCCAGTACTTC. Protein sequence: CASNAGRETQYF.

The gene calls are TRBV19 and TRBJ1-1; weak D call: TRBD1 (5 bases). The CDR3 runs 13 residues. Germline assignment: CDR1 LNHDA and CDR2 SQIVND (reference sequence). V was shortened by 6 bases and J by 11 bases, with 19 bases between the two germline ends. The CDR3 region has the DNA TGTGCCAGTAGGGCCGGGGGGAGTTTGGAGGCTTTCTTT. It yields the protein CASRAGGSLEAFF.